This T cell receptor (beta chain) was sequenced during a study of regulatory T cells in long-lasting Graves disease. Both iRepertoire HTBI primers and Arm-PCR of CDR3 regions were used to build the TCR beta libraries. One entry per CDR3 protein results from TCRdb running MiXCR on the multiplex PCR reads. The repertoire consists of about 540,000 distinct CDR3 sequences, with roughly 14% occurring once and the leading ten covering about 10%. Remarks on this clonotype: As yet, its antigen is unknown.

Study findings and constraints: Lower TCR diversity characterized persistent Graves' patients relative to newly diagnosed patients. Few sampled subjects may have lowered accuracy.

Germline V CDR1 and CDR2: LGHDT, YNNKEL (reference sequence). After removal of 4 bases from V and 4 bases from J, the junction contained 4 bases not matched to a gene. The CDR3 consists of 14 residues. Time point meaning: newly diagnosed GD, antithyroid drugs for less than 3 months. The TCR library was prepared using RNA isolated from PBMCs. This same sample was also part of a study on T cells in Graves' hyperthyroidism and ophthalmopathy. That publication notes: Clinical symptoms, serum thyroxine and TRAb, thyroid ultrasound and orbital computed tomography were used for the diagnoses. Most thyroid-expanded clonotypes above 0.001 were also found in blood.

Sequenced material: peripheral blood mononuclear cells (PBMCs), taken at new diagnosis, from a patient treated with antithyroid drugs. The sequence came from a man in his thirties or forties with Graves disease. The J gene is TRBJ2-4, the V gene TRBV3-1, with 7 bases fitting TRBD1. The CDR3, as DNA: TGTGCCAGCAGCCTATGGACAGGAAAAAACATTCAGTACTTC. Protein sequence: CASSLWTGKNIQYF.